Listed below are T cell receptor beta chains from one sample, sequenced in a study of T cells in Graves' hyperthyroidism and ophthalmopathy. In TCRdb, the multiplex PCR reads were re-called with MiXCR into one record per CDR3 protein. Here the sample spans roughly 740,000 distinct CDR3 sequences, roughly 17% being singletons. Sequencing input: blood. The receptor source for this set is a man younger than 35 with Graves' hyperthyroidism. CDR3s include the opening cysteine and the closing phenylalanine or tryptophan. The order of the fields is D gene, V gene, clone size, CDR3 length, J gene, CDR3 DNA, CDR3 protein. A D gene is named only where the DNA matches it firmly. Clone size appears in some rows only: once, few, many, or a class for an expanded clone.

d_gene: NA
v_gene: TRBV20-1
abundance: many
len: 14
j_gene: TRBJ2-1
CDR3nt: TGCAGTGCTCTGGGGGGCTTGGTCTACAATGAGCAGTTCTTC
CDR3aa: CSALGGLVYNEQFF

d_gene: NA
v_gene: TRBV12-3/TRBV12-4
abundance: many
len: 15
j_gene: TRBJ2-7
CDR3nt: TGTGCCAGCAGTTTGAACAGGGCTCAGGTGTACGAGCAGTACTTC
CDR3aa: CASSLNRAQVYEQYF

d_gene: TRBD2
v_gene: TRBV7-9
abundance: NA
len: 14
j_gene: TRBJ2-5
CDR3nt: TGTGCCAGCAGCGGGACTAGCAGGAGAAAGACCCAGTACTTC
CDR3aa: CASSGTSRRKTQYF

d_gene: TRBD1
v_gene: TRBV20-1
abundance: few
len: 13
j_gene: TRBJ1-4
CDR3nt: TGCAGTGCTCCCAGGGGGCTGGGTGAAAAACTGTTTTTT
CDR3aa: CSAPRGLGEKLFF

d_gene: NA
v_gene: TRBV12-3/TRBV12-4
abundance: many
len: 12
j_gene: TRBJ2-1
CDR3nt: TGTGCCAGCAGTTACGACCGTCCCGAGCAGTTCTTC
CDR3aa: CASSYDRPEQFF

d_gene: TRBD2
v_gene: TRBV2
abundance: NA
len: 14
j_gene: TRBJ2-1
CDR3nt: TGTGCCAGCAGGGAGCGGGGGCATTACAATGAGCAGTTCTTC
CDR3aa: CASRERGHYNEQFF

d_gene: NA
v_gene: TRBV20-1
abundance: many
len: 13
j_gene: TRBJ2-5
CDR3nt: TGCAGTGCTACCGGGACCCAGGGAAGCGACCAGTACTTC
CDR3aa: CSATGTQGSDQYF

d_gene: TRBD2
v_gene: TRBV18
abundance: NA
len: 15
j_gene: TRBJ2-7
CDR3nt: TGTGCCAGCTCAGCCGGGACTAGCGGGAGCCGCGAGCAGTACTTC
CDR3aa: CASSAGTSGSREQYF

d_gene: NA
v_gene: TRBV20-1
abundance: many
len: 12
j_gene: TRBJ1-1
CDR3nt: TGCAGTGCTAGGCCCGGGGGCTCTGAAGCTTTCTTT
CDR3aa: CSARPGGSEAFF

d_gene: TRBD1
v_gene: TRBV4-2
abundance: few
len: 17
j_gene: TRBJ1-5
CDR3nt: TGTGCCAGCAGCCAAGGGGGGGGGGCAGGGGGCTATCAGCCCCAGCATTTT
CDR3aa: CASSQGGGAGGYQPQHF

d_gene: TRBD2
v_gene: TRBV18
abundance: few
len: 16
j_gene: TRBJ2-2
CDR3nt: TGTGCCAGCTCTCGAGCTAGCGGGAAGGACACCGGGGAGCTGTTTTTT
CDR3aa: CASSRASGKDTGELFF

d_gene: NA
v_gene: TRBV2
abundance: many
len: 15
j_gene: TRBJ2-1
CDR3nt: TGTGCCAGCATGGTTTGGCAGGGTGTCCCCAATGAGCAGTTCTTC
CDR3aa: CASMVWQGVPNEQFF

d_gene: TRBD2
v_gene: TRBV30
abundance: few
len: 15
j_gene: TRBJ2-3
CDR3nt: TGTGCCTGGAGTGGTCTAGCGGGAGAGATAAATACGCAGTATTTT
CDR3aa: CAWSGLAGEINTQYF

d_gene: NA
v_gene: TRBV28
abundance: NA
len: 16
j_gene: TRBJ1-1
CDR3nt: TGTGCCAGCAGTTCCCCTGCGGACGGGCGAGACACTGAAGCTTTCTTT
CDR3aa: CASSSPADGRDTEAFF

d_gene: NA
v_gene: TRBV5-1
abundance: NA
len: 13
j_gene: TRBJ1-1
CDR3nt: TGCGCCAGCAGCTTTGAGGGAATCACTGAAGCTTTCTTT
CDR3aa: CASSFEGITEAFF

d_gene: TRBD1
v_gene: TRBV7-9
abundance: NA
len: 15
j_gene: TRBJ2-4
CDR3nt: TGTGCCAGCAGCTCCACAGGGGCGCGACCAAACATTCAGTACTTC
CDR3aa: CASSSTGARPNIQYF

d_gene: TRBD1
v_gene: TRBV28
abundance: few
len: 14
j_gene: TRBJ1-4
CDR3nt: TGTGTCAGCAGTCAGAGACAGGGTTATGAAAAACTGTTTTTT
CDR3aa: CVSSQRQGYEKLFF

d_gene: TRBD2
v_gene: TRBV3-1
abundance: few
len: 15
j_gene: TRBJ2-7
CDR3nt: TGTGCCAGCAGCCCGATCGGCGCGGGAGGCCAGGGGCAGTACTTC
CDR3aa: CASSPIGAGGQGQYF

d_gene: NA
v_gene: TRBV7-9
abundance: NA
len: 17
j_gene: TRBJ2-3
CDR3nt: TGTGCCAGCAGTCCCCTTCCCAATCTCCAGCCCCATTATACGCAGTATTTT
CDR3aa: CASSPLPNLQPHYTQYF

d_gene: NA
v_gene: TRBV7-8
abundance: NA
len: 13
j_gene: TRBJ2-1
CDR3nt: TGTGCCAGCAGCGCAAACAGGGACAATGAGCAGTTCTTC
CDR3aa: CASSANRDNEQFF

d_gene: TRBD1
v_gene: TRBV7-9
abundance: NA
len: 19
j_gene: TRBJ2-3
CDR3nt: TGTGCCAGCAGCTTAATAGATGGTTTCGGGGACAGTAACACAGATACGCAGTATTTT
CDR3aa: CASSLIDGFGDSNTDTQYF

d_gene: NA
v_gene: TRBV7-2
abundance: many
len: 14
j_gene: TRBJ2-7
CDR3nt: TGTGCCAGCAGCATCAAAGACCAATCCTACGAGCAGTACTTC
CDR3aa: CASSIKDQSYEQYF

d_gene: NA
v_gene: TRBV20-1
abundance: few
len: 14
j_gene: TRBJ2-6
CDR3nt: TGCAGTGCTTCCCAGGCTTCTGGGGCCAACGTCCTGACTTTC
CDR3aa: CSASQASGANVLTF

d_gene: NA
v_gene: TRBV7-3
abundance: few
len: 14
j_gene: TRBJ2-3
CDR3nt: TGTGCCAGCAGCGAATTCAGACGCACAGATACGCAGTATTTT
CDR3aa: CASSEFRRTDTQYF

d_gene: TRBD1
v_gene: TRBV11-3
abundance: NA
len: 16
j_gene: TRBJ2-2
CDR3nt: TGTGCCAGCAGCCCAGAGACAGGGTGGGACACCGGGGAGCTGTTTTTT
CDR3aa: CASSPETGWDTGELFF

d_gene: TRBD2
v_gene: TRBV6-2/TRBV6-3
abundance: NA
len: 16
j_gene: TRBJ2-3
CDR3nt: TGTGCCAGCAGTTACTCGGTAGCGGGAGGCACAGATACGCAGTATTTT
CDR3aa: CASSYSVAGGTDTQYF

d_gene: TRBD2
v_gene: TRBV30
abundance: many
len: 16
j_gene: TRBJ2-3
CDR3nt: TGTGCCTGGATTAGCGGGAGGGCCTCCAACACAGATACGCAGTATTTT
CDR3aa: CAWISGRASNTDTQYF

d_gene: NA
v_gene: TRBV28
abundance: few
len: 12
j_gene: TRBJ1-4
CDR3nt: TGTGCCAGCAGAACACCGGGAGAAAAACTGTTTTTT
CDR3aa: CASRTPGEKLFF

d_gene: NA
v_gene: TRBV4-2
abundance: few
len: 14
j_gene: TRBJ2-7
CDR3nt: TGTGCCAGCAGCCCAGACGGGAGAGTCGACGAGCAGTACTTC
CDR3aa: CASSPDGRVDEQYF

d_gene: NA
v_gene: TRBV5-6
abundance: once
len: 19
j_gene: TRBJ2-1
CDR3nt: TGTGCCAGCAGCTTGTCAAAGGCCCCATTAAGTTTTACCTACAATGAGCAGTTCTTC
CDR3aa: CASSLSKAPLSFTYNEQFF

d_gene: NA
v_gene: TRBV11-1
abundance: many
len: 13
j_gene: TRBJ1-6
CDR3nt: TGTGCCAGCAGCCTACGGACCGTCTCACCCCTCCACTTT
CDR3aa: CASSLRTVSPLHF

d_gene: NA
v_gene: TRBV27
abundance: few
len: 14
j_gene: TRBJ2-7
CDR3nt: TGTGCCAGCAGTCGGTTCAAGGGCTCCTACGAGCAGTACTTC
CDR3aa: CASSRFKGSYEQYF

d_gene: NA
v_gene: TRBV7-9
abundance: NA
len: 14
j_gene: TRBJ2-6
CDR3nt: TGTGCCAGCAGCCCCCCACGAGGGGCCAACGTCCTGACTTTC
CDR3aa: CASSPPRGANVLTF

d_gene: TRBD1
v_gene: TRBV29-1
abundance: few
len: 14
j_gene: TRBJ1-2
CDR3nt: TGCAGCGTTGATTCACAGGGGGCAGGCTATGGCTACACCTTC
CDR3aa: CSVDSQGAGYGYTF

d_gene: NA
v_gene: TRBV7-9
abundance: few
len: 15
j_gene: TRBJ2-7
CDR3nt: TGTGCCAGCAGTCCACCCCCGACGTACGCCTACGAGCAGTACTTC
CDR3aa: CASSPPPTYAYEQYF

d_gene: NA
v_gene: TRBV30
abundance: NA
len: 12
j_gene: TRBJ2-2
CDR3nt: TGTGCCTGGAGTGTGGGGCCCCGGGAGCTGTTTTTT
CDR3aa: CAWSVGPRELFF

d_gene: NA
v_gene: TRBV10-3
abundance: many
len: 14
j_gene: TRBJ2-7
CDR3nt: TGTGCCATCAGTGGGGCTAGCGTCGCCTACGAGCAGTACTTC
CDR3aa: CAISGASVAYEQYF

d_gene: TRBD1
v_gene: TRBV28
abundance: NA
len: 12
j_gene: TRBJ1-1
CDR3nt: TGTGCCAGCAGTTTAGCGGACAGGGCGGCTTTCTTT
CDR3aa: CASSLADRAAFF

d_gene: TRBD1
v_gene: TRBV7-6
abundance: NA
len: 15
j_gene: TRBJ2-7
CDR3nt: TGTGCCAGCAGCTTCGGGACAGGGTTAACATACGAGCAGTACTTC
CDR3aa: CASSFGTGLTYEQYF

d_gene: NA
v_gene: TRBV29-1
abundance: few
len: 11
j_gene: TRBJ2-1
CDR3nt: TGCAGCGTTGAAGAGGGGCACTCGCAGTTCTTC
CDR3aa: CSVEEGHSQFF

d_gene: NA
v_gene: TRBV12-3/TRBV12-4
abundance: many
len: 12
j_gene: TRBJ2-3
CDR3nt: TGTGCACCGCGGGGATACACAGATACGCAGTATTTT
CDR3aa: CAPRGYTDTQYF

d_gene: NA
v_gene: TRBV6-5
abundance: many
len: 16
j_gene: TRBJ2-6
CDR3nt: TGTGCCAGCAGTTACTTGGGGTCGGCTGGGGCCAACGTCCTGACTTTC
CDR3aa: CASSYLGSAGANVLTF